These T cell receptor beta chains were read from a single sample in a study of T cell changes during pregnancy in multiple sclerosis. Here immunoSEQ multiplex PCR was the method, and the copy in TCRdb shows in-frame clones only, minus some. Here the sample spans about 36,000 clones, around nine tenths being singletons. Sequencing was performed on CD8+ T cells from peripheral blood mononuclear cells, taken in the third trimester of pregnancy. These receptors were collected from a female donor with multiple sclerosis, enrolled in a pregnancy study. The CDR3 runs from the conserved cysteine through the conserved F or W. The D gene is left open where the match is weak. Size tells how often a clone was seen (once, few, many) or the class of an expanded clone, and some rows leave it out.

v_call: TRBV7-9; clone_size: .; j_call: TRBJ1-1; d_call: .; cdr3_aa: CASRPDTWNTEAFF
v_call: TRBV10-2; clone_size: .; j_call: TRBJ1-1; d_call: TRBD1; cdr3_aa: CASSESGQGDTEAFF
v_call: TRBV6-1; clone_size: .; j_call: TRBJ1-5; d_call: .; cdr3_aa: CASIPGLYSNQPQHF
v_call: TRBV12-5; clone_size: .; j_call: TRBJ1-1; d_call: .; cdr3_aa: CASGLETDTAFF
v_call: TRBV6-4; clone_size: .; j_call: TRBJ2-1; d_call: .; cdr3_aa: CASSDHQGNEQFF
v_call: TRBV18; clone_size: .; j_call: TRBJ2-1; d_call: .; cdr3_aa: CASSPSGARGSFYNEQFF
v_call: TRBV27; clone_size: .; j_call: TRBJ2-5; d_call: .; cdr3_aa: CASSLSAQETQYF
v_call: TRBV10-1; clone_size: once; j_call: TRBJ1-2; d_call: .; cdr3_aa: CASSDGETDYGYTF
v_call: TRBV13; clone_size: .; j_call: TRBJ1-2; d_call: .; cdr3_aa: CASSTRQVGDYGYTF
v_call: TRBV10-3; clone_size: .; j_call: TRBJ2-1; d_call: .; cdr3_aa: CAISPTTGSLGDEQFF
v_call: TRBV11-1; clone_size: .; j_call: TRBJ1-2; d_call: TRBD1; cdr3_aa: CASSSSLTPGGYGYTF
v_call: TRBV9; clone_size: few; j_call: TRBJ1-6; d_call: TRBD1; cdr3_aa: CASSVTPLSTGGNSPLHF
v_call: TRBV5-1; clone_size: .; j_call: TRBJ2-5; d_call: .; cdr3_aa: CASSLVSRSGDQETQYF
v_call: TRBV5-6; clone_size: .; j_call: TRBJ2-5; d_call: TRBD2; cdr3_aa: CASSLGLAGTQYF
v_call: TRBV9; clone_size: .; j_call: TRBJ1-1; d_call: .; cdr3_aa: CASRQTAFNTEAFF
v_call: TRBV7-8; clone_size: .; j_call: TRBJ1-6; d_call: TRBD1; cdr3_aa: CASSLGGTGSYNSPLHF
v_call: TRBV10-3; clone_size: .; j_call: TRBJ2-5; d_call: .; cdr3_aa: CAINTGVQETQYF
v_call: TRBV15; clone_size: .; j_call: TRBJ2-1; d_call: TRBD2; cdr3_aa: CATSRTRGGRDYNEQFF
v_call: TRBV27; clone_size: .; j_call: TRBJ2-1; d_call: .; cdr3_aa: CASSYTGNEQFF
v_call: TRBV30; clone_size: .; j_call: TRBJ1-1; d_call: .; cdr3_aa: CAWSVSGTFGAFF
v_call: TRBV7-9; clone_size: .; j_call: TRBJ1-6; d_call: TRBD1; cdr3_aa: CASSLGQGDSPLHF
v_call: TRBV7-9; clone_size: once; j_call: TRBJ2-5; d_call: TRBD2; cdr3_aa: CASSFRTGREETQYF
v_call: TRBV27; clone_size: .; j_call: TRBJ2-2; d_call: TRBD2; cdr3_aa: CASSTGGLTGELFF
v_call: TRBV5-6; clone_size: .; j_call: TRBJ2-1; d_call: .; cdr3_aa: CASSLDPSSYNEQFF
v_call: TRBV4-1; clone_size: .; j_call: TRBJ1-2; d_call: .; cdr3_aa: CASSQDWAAPNYGYTF
v_call: TRBV5-8; clone_size: once; j_call: TRBJ2-5; d_call: .; cdr3_aa: CASSPLGAGAETQYF
v_call: TRBV7-9; clone_size: once; j_call: TRBJ2-5; d_call: TRBD1; cdr3_aa: CASSLAKRTGVSVSETQYF
v_call: TRBV11-3; clone_size: .; j_call: TRBJ1-1; d_call: .; cdr3_aa: CASSFRKRQNTEAFF
v_call: TRBV9; clone_size: .; j_call: TRBJ2-1; d_call: TRBD1; cdr3_aa: CASSVARTGEQFF